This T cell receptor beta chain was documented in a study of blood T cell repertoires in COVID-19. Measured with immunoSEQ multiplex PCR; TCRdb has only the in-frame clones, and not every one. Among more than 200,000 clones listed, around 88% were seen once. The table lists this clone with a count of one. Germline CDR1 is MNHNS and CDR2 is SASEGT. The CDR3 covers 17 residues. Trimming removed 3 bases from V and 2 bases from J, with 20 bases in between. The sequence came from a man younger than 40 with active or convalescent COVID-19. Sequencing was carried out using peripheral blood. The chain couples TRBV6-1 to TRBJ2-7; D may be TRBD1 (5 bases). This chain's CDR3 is CASSDNPKRTFTYEQYF. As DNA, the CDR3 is TGTGCCAGCAGTGATAACCCGAAAAGGACATTCACCTACGAGCAGTACTTC.